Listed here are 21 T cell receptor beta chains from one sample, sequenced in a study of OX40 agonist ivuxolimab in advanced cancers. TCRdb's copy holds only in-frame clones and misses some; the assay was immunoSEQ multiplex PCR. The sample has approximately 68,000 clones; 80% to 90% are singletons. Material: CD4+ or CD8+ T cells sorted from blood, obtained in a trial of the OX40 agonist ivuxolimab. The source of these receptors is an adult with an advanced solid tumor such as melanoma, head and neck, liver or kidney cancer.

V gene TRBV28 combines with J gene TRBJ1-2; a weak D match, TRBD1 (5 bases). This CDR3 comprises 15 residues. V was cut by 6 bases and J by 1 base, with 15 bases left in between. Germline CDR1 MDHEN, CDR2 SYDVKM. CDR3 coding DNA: TGTGCCAGCAGCTGGGGAGGGGCCGGTAACTATGGCTACACCTTC. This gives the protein CASSWGGAGNYGYTF.

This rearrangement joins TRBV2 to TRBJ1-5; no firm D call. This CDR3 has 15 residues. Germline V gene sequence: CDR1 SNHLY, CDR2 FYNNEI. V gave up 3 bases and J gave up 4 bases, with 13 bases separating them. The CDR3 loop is CASSEAPVGNQPQHF. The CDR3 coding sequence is TGTGCCAGCAGTGAGGCCCCTGTGGGGAATCAGCCCCAGCATTTT.

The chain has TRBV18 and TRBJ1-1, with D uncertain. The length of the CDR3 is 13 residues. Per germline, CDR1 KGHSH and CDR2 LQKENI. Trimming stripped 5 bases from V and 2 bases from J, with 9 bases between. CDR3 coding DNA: TGTGCCAGCTCATCACAGCCCAACACTGAAGCTTTCTTT. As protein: CASSSQPNTEAFF.

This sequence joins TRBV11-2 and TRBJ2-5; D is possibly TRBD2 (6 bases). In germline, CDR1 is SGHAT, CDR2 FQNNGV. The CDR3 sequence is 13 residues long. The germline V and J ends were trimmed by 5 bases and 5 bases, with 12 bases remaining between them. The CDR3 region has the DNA TGTGCCAGCAGCCTGGGGGGTTGGGAGACCCAGTACTTC. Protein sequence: CASSLGGWETQYF.

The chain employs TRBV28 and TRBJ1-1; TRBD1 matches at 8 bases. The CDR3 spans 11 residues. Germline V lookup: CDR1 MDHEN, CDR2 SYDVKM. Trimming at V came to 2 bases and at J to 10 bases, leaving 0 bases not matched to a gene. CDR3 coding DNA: TGTGCCAGCAGTTTAGACAGGGGAGCTTTCTTT. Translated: CASSLDRGAFF. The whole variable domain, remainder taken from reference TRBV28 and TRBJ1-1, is DVKVTQSSRYLVKRTGEKVFLECVQDMDHENMFWYRQDPGLGLRLIYFSYDVKMKEKGDIPEGYSVSREKKERFSLILESASTNQTSMYLCASSLDRGAFFGQGTRLTVV.

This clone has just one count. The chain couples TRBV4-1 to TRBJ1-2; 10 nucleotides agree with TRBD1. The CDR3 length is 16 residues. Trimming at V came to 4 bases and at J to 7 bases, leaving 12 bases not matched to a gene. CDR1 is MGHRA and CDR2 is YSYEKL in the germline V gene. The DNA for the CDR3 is TGCGCCAGCAGCCGAGAAGGGGGACAGGGGACGAGTGGCTACACCTTC. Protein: CASSREGGQGTSGYTF.

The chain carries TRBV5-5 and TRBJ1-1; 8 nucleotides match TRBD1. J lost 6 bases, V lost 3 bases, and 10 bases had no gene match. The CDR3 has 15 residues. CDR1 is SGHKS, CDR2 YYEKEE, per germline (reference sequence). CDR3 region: CASSSTGGRGAEAFF. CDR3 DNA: TGTGCCAGCAGCTCAACAGGGGGTAGAGGGGCTGAAGCTTTCTTT. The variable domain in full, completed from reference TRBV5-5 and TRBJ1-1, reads DAGVTQSPTHLIKTRGQQVTLRCSPISGHKSVSWYQQVLGQGPQFIFQYYEKEERGRGNFPDRFSARQFPNYSSELNVNALLLGDSALYLCASSSTGGRGAEAFFGQGTRLTVV.

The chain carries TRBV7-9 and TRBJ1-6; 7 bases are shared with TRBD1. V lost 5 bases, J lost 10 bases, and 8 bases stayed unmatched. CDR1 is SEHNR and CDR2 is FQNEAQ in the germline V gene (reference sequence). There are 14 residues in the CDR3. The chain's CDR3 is CASSLTSTGSPLHF. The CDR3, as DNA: TGTGCCAGCAGCCTGACTTCGACAGGGTCACCCCTCCACTTT.

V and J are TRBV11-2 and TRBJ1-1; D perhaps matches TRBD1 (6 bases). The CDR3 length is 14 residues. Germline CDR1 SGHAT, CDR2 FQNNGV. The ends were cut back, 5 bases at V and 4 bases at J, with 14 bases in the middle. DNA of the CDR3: TGTGCCAGCAGCCTCAGGGGCGGTGTCACTGAAGCTTTCTTT. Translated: CASSLRGGVTEAFF.

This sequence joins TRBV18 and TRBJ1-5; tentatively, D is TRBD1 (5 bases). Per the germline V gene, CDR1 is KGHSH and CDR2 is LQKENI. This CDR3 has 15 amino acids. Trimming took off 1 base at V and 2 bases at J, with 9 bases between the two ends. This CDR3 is CASSPRQGGNQPQHF. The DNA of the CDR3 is TGTGCCAGCTCACCACGGCAGGGCGGCAATCAGCCCCAGCATTTT.

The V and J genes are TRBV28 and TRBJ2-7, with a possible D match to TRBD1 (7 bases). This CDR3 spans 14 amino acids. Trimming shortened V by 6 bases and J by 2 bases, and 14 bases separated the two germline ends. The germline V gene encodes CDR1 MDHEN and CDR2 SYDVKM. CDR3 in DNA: TGTGCCAGCAGGGGAGGACAGGCCCCCTACGAGCAGTACTTC. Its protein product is CASRGGQAPYEQYF.

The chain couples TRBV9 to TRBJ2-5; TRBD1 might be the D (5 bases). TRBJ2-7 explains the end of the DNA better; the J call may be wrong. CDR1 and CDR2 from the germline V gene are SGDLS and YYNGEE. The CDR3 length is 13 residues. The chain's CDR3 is CASSVAPTGEQYF. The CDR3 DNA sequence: TGTGCCAGCAGCGTAGCCCCAACAGGCGAGCAGTACTTC.

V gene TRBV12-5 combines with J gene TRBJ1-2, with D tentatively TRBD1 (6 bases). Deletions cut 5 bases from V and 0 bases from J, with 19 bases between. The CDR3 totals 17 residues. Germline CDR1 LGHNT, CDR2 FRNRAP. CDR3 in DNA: TGTGCTAGTGGTCCCACCGACAGGACTCTAGCTAACTATGGCTACACCTTC. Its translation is CASGPTDRTLANYGYTF.

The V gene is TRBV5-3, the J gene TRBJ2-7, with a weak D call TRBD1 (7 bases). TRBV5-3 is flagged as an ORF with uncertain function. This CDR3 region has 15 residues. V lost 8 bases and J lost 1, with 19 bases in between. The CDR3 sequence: CASREPGQQSYEQYF. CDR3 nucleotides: TGTGCCAGCCGGGAGCCGGGACAGCAATCCTACGAGCAGTACTTC.

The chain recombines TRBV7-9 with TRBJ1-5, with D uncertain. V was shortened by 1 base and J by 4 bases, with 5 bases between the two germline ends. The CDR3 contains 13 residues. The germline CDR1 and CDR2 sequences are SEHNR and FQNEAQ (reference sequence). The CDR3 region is CASSLDWNQPQHF. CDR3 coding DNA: TGTGCCAGCAGCTTAGATTGGAATCAGCCCCAGCATTTT.

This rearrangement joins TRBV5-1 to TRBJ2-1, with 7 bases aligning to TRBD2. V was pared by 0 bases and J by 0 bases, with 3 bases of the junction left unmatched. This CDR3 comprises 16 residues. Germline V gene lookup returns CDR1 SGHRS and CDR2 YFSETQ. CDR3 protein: CASSLVGGGSYNEQFF. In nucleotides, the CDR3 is TGCGCCAGCAGCTTGGTCGGCGGGGGCTCCTACAATGAGCAGTTCTTC.

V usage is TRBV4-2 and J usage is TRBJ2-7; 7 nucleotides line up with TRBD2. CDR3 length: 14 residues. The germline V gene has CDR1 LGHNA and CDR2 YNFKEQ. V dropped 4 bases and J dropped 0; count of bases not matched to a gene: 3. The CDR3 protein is CASSLSGSSYEQYF. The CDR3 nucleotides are TGTGCCAGCAGCCTTAGCGGGTCCTCCTACGAGCAGTACTTC.

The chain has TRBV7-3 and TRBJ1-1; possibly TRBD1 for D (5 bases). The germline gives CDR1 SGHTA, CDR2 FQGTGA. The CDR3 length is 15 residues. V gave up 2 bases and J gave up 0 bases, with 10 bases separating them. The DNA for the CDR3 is TGTGCCAGCAGCTTATCCCGACAGATGAACACTGAAGCTTTCTTT. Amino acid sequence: CASSLSRQMNTEAFF.

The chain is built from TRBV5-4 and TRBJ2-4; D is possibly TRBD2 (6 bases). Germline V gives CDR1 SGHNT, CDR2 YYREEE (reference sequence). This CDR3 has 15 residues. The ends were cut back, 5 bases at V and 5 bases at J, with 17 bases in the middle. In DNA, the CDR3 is TGTGCCAGCAGTCCGGAAGGAGGGTTACAAAACATTCAGTACTTC. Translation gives CASSPEGGLQNIQYF.

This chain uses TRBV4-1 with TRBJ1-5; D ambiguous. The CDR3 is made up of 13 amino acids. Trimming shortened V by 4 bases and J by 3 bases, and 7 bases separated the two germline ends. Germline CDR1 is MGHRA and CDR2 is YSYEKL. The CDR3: CASSPYNNQPQHF. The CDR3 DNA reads TGCGCCAGCAGCCCTTACAACAATCAGCCCCAGCATTTT.

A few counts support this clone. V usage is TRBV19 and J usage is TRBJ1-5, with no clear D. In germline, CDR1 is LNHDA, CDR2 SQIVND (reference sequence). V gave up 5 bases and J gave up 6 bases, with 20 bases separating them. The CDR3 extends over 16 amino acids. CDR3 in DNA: TGTGCCAGTAGTGATCCGGGGTCCGTTCGAAGTCAGCCCCAGCATTTT. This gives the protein CASSDPGSVRSQPQHF.